The clone carrying this T cell receptor beta chain was seen many times. Germline CDR1 reads SGDLS; CDR2 reads YYNGEE. This CDR3 contains 13 residues. Trimming took 0 bases from V and 6 from J, leaving 9 bases between them. Amplification from RNA transcripts yielded the TCR beta CDR3 regions. The first-round RT-PCR employed HTBI primers together with the Qiagen OneStep RT-PCR kit. A multiplex PCR was then performed as the second round. In TCRdb, the multiplex PCR reads were re-called with MiXCR into one record per CDR3 protein. The sample carries 300,000 to 400,000 distinct CDR3 sequences, about 17% recorded once. The sample is drawn from a study of Graves' ophthalmopathy and Graves' hyperthyroidism.

The chain employs TRBV9 and TRBJ1-1; no reliable D call. The source material was peripheral blood. This clonotype originated in an adult man with Graves' ophthalmopathy. For the CDR3, the DNA is TGTGCCAGCAGCGTAGGTCCTGACGCTGAAGCTTTCTTT. Protein product: CASSVGPDAEAFF.